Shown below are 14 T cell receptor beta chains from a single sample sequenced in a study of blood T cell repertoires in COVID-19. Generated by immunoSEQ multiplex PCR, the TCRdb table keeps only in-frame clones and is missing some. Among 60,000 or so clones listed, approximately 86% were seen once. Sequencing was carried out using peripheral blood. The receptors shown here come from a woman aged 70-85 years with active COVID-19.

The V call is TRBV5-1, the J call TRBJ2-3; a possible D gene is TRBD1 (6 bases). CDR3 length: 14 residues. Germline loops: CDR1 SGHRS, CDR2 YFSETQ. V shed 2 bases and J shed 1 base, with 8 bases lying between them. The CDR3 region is CASSLQGGTDTQYF. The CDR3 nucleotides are TGCGCCAGCAGCTTACAGGGAGGCACAGATACGCAGTATTTT.

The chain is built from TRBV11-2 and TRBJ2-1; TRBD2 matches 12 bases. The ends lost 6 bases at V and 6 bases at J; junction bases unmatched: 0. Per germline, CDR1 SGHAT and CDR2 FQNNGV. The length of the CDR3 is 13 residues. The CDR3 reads CASRTSGGNEQFF. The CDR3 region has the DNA TGTGCCAGCAGGACTAGCGGGGGCAATGAGCAGTTCTTC.

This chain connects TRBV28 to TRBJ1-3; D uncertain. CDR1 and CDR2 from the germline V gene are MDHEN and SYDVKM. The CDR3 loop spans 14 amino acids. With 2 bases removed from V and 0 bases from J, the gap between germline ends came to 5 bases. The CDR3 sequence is CASSLTSSGNTIYF. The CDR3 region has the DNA TGTGCCAGCAGTTTAACATCCTCTGGAAACACCATATATTTT.

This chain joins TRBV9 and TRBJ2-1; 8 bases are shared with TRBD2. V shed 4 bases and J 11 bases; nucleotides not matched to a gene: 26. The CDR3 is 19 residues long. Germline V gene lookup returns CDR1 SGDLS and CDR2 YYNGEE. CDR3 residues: CASSPRDINEAGVLAQQFF. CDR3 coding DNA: TGTGCCAGCAGCCCCCGGGACATTAACGAAGCGGGAGTTTTAGCTCAGCAGTTCTTC. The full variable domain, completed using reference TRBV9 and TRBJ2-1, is DSGVTQTPKHLITATGQRVTLRCSPRSGDLSVYWYQQSLDQGLQFLIQYYNGEERAKGNILERFSAQQFPDLHSELNLSSLELGDSALYFCASSPRDINEAGVLAQQFFGPGTRLTVL.

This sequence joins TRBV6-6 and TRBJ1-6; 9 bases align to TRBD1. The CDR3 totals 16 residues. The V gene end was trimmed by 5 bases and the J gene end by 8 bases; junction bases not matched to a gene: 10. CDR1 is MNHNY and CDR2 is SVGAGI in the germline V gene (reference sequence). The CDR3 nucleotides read TGTGCCAGCAGTGGACAGGGGCGAGGGGATCATTCACCCCTCCACTTT. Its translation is CASSGQGRGDHSPLHF.

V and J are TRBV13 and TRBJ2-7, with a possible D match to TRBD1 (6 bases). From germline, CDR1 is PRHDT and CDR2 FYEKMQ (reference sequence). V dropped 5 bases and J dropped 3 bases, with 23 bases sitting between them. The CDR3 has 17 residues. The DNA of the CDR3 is TGTGCCAGCAGCCCTCACGGATTCCCCAGGGGTGTCTACGAGCAGTACTTC. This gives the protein CASSPHGFPRGVYEQYF.

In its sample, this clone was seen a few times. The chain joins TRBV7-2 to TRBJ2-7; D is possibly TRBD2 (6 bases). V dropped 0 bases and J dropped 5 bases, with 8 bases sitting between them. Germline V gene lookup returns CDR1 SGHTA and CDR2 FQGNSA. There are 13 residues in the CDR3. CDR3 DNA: TGTGCCAGCAGCTTAGCAGGGGAGGACGAGCAGTACTTC. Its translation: CASSLAGEDEQYF.

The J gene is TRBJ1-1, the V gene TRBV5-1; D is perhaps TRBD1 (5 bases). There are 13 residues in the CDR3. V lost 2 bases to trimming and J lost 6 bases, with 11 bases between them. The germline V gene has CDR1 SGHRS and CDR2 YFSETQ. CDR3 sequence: CASSFGGGAEAFF. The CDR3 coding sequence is TGCGCCAGCAGCTTCGGCGGGGGGGCTGAAGCTTTCTTT.

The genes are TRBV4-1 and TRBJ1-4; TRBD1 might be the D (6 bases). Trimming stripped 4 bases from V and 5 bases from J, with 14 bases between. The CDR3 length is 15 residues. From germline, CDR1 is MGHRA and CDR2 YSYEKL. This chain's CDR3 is CASSPSGGKNEKLFF. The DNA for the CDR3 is TGCGCCAGCAGCCCTTCGGGGGGCAAGAATGAAAAACTGTTTTTT.

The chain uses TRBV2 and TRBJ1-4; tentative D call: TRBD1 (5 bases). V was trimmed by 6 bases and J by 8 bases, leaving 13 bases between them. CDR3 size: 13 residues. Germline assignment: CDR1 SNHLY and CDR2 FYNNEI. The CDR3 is CASRRQPEEKLFF. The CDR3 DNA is TGTGCCAGCAGGCGACAGCCGGAAGAAAAACTGTTTTTT.

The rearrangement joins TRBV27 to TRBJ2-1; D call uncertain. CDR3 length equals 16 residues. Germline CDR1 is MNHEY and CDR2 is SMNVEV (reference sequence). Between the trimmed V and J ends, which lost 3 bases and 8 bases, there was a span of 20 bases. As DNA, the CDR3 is TGTGCCAGCAGTTTCCTGGCTGTAGCTCGGGTCGATGAGCAGTTCTTC. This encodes CASSFLAVARVDEQFF.

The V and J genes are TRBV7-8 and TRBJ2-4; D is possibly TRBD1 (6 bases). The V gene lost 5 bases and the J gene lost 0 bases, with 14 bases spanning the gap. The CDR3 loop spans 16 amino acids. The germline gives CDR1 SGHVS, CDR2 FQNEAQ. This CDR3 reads CASSRTRGIAKNIQYF. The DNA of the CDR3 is TGTGCCAGCAGCCGGACCAGGGGAATAGCCAAAAACATTCAGTACTTC. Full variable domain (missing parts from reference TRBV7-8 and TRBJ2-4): GAGVSQSPRYKVAKRGQDVALRCDPISGHVSLFWYQQALGQGPEFLTYFQNEAQLDKSGLPSDRFFAERPEGSVSTLKIQRTQQEDSAVYLCASSRTRGIAKNIQYFGAGTRLSVL.

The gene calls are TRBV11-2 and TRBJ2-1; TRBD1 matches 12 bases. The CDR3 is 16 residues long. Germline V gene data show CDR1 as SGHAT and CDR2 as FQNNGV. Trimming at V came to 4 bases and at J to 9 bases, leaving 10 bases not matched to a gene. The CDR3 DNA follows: TGTGCCAGCAGCTCGGGACAGGGGGCCCTCCGGGGTGAGCAGTTCTTC. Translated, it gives CASSSGQGALRGEQFF.

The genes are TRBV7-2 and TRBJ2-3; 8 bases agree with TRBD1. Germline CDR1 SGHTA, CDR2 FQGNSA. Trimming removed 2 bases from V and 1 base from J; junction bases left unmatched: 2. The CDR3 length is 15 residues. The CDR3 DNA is TGTGCCAGCAGCTTACAGGGGGCTCGCACAGATACGCAGTATTTT. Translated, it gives CASSLQGARTDTQYF.